Below, 9 T cell receptor beta chains from the same sample are listed, as sequenced in a study of T cells in Graves' hyperthyroidism and ophthalmopathy. Amplification targeted TCR beta CDR3 regions from RNA transcripts. TCR CDR3 underwent first-round RT-PCR with the HTBI primer set. TCRdb redid the calling of the multiplex PCR reads with MiXCR, one entry per CDR3 protein. This sample yields approximately 600,000 distinct CDR3 sequences, of which roughly 20% are seen a single time; over 30% belongs to the top ten. The sequencing sample was made of blood. These receptors were obtained from a man younger than 40 with Graves' ophthalmopathy.

V usage is TRBV5-1 and J usage is TRBJ2-1, with D possibly TRBD2 on 6 matching bases. This CDR3 has 15 amino acids. V was cut by 0 bases and J by 4 bases, with 11 bases left in between. CDR1 and CDR2 (germline): SGHRS, YFSETQ. CDR3 protein: CASSLALAAYNEQFF. The CDR3 nucleotides read TGCGCCAGCAGCTTGGCCTTAGCGGCATACAATGAGCAGTTCTTC.

The chain uses TRBV20-1 and TRBJ2-6; maybe TRBD1 (5 bases). The CDR3 runs 14 residues. Between the trimmed V and J ends, which lost 6 bases and 4 bases, there was a span of 13 bases. Germline V lookup: CDR1 DFQATT, CDR2 SNEGSKA (reference sequence). This CDR3 is CSAAGARGANVLTF. Here the CDR3 DNA reads TGCAGTGCCGCTGGGGCGCGAGGGGCCAACGTCCTGACTTTC.

This clonotype came up many times. V usage is TRBV18 and J usage is TRBJ1-1; D possibly corresponds to TRBD1 (6 bases). Trimming stripped 3 bases from V and 6 bases from J, with 14 bases between. Germline values: CDR1 KGHSH, CDR2 LQKENI. The length of the CDR3 is 14 residues. The CDR3 DNA sequence: TGTGCCAGCTCACCCCTAGACAGGAGTGCTGAAGCTTTCTTT. Translating it yields CASSPLDRSAEAFF.

This clonotype was detected many times. This chain joins TRBV5-5 and TRBJ2-7; the match to TRBD1 covers 7 bases. V shed 1 base, J shed 7 bases, and the junction held 8 bases outside the gene matches. The CDR3 spans 14 residues. Germline lookup yields CDR1 SGHKS and CDR2 YYEKEE (reference sequence). CDR3 sequence (DNA): TGTGCCAGCAGCTTGTCATGGACAGGATGGGAGCAGTACTTC. As protein: CASSLSWTGWEQYF.

CDR3 residues: CASSFTRQGADTGELFF. The CDR3 nucleotides read TGTGCCAGCAGCTTCACCCGACAGGGGGCGGACACCGGGGAGCTGTTTTTT. This chain connects TRBV6-2 or TRBV6-3 to TRBJ2-2, with 10 bases fitting TRBD1. V trimming: 6 bases; J trimming: 3 bases; junction bases outside the gene matches: 10. The CDR3 is made up of 17 amino acids. Looked up from germline, CDR1 is MNHEY and CDR2 is SVGEGT.

The V call is TRBV6-1, the J call TRBJ2-3; D possibly corresponds to TRBD2 (5 bases). V lost 5 bases, J lost 3 bases, and 24 bases lay in between. CDR3 length equals 18 residues. The germline V gene has CDR1 MNHNS and CDR2 SASEGT. CDR3 sequence reads: CASSTPYQGSLKTDTQYF. The CDR3 bases are TGTGCCAGCAGTACCCCCTACCAAGGGAGCCTTAAGACAGATACGCAGTATTTT.

CDR3 in DNA: TGCAGCGGTGGGGAGGAGTATGGCTACACCTTC. The encoded protein is CSGGEEYGYTF. V is TRBV29-1 and J is TRBJ1-2, with D unresolved. Trimming removed 7 bases at V and 5 bases at J, with 11 bases between. The CDR3 sequence is 11 residues long. The germline V gene has CDR1 SQVTM and CDR2 ANQGSEA.

The chain joins TRBV28 to TRBJ2-1; 7 positions agree with TRBD2. The CDR3 runs 13 residues. The V and J ends lost 7 bases and 2 bases, in that order; junction bases with no gene match: 2. Germline lookup yields CDR1 MDHEN and CDR2 SYDVKM. The CDR3 DNA reads TGTGCCAGCATTGGGGGGGCCTACAATGAGCAGTTCTTC. It translates to CASIGGAYNEQFF.

This clonotype appeared a few times. This sequence joins TRBV7-9 and TRBJ2-7, with D perhaps TRBD1 or TRBD2 (5 bases each). The V and J ends lost 1 base and 6 bases respectively, with 13 bases between them. Germline V gene sequence: CDR1 SEHNR, CDR2 FQNEAQ (reference sequence). CDR3 size: 14 residues. The chain's CDR3 is CASSLVGTTAEQYF. The CDR3 DNA follows: TGTGCCAGCAGCTTAGTTGGGACCACGGCCGAGCAGTACTTC.